The 12 T cell receptor beta chains listed next were all sequenced from one sample in a study of blood T cell repertoires in COVID-19. Libraries were prepared by immunoSEQ multiplex PCR; TCRdb keeps only in-frame clonotypes and omits some of them. The sample includes about 270,000 clones, 88% of them seen just once. The sample comprised PBMCs or T cells enriched from blood (not recorded which). The receptors originated from a woman aged 45 to 65 who had recovered from COVID-19.

The chain joins TRBV28 to TRBJ1-1; 7 bases are shared with TRBD1. The CDR3 length is 16 residues. Germline assignment: CDR1 MDHEN and CDR2 SYDVKM. After removal of 6 bases from V and 0 bases from J, the junction contained 10 bases not matched to a gene. DNA of the CDR3: TGTGCCAGCAGACCTTACAGGGGATTAATGAACACTGAAGCTTTCTTT. Protein product: CASRPYRGLMNTEAFF.

The rearrangement links TRBV3-1 (or the pseudogene TRBV3-2) to TRBJ2-7; tentative D call: TRBD1 (8 bases). From germline, CDR1 is LGHDT and CDR2 YNNKEL (reference sequence). Trimming shortened V by 3 bases and J by 2 bases, and 14 bases separated the two germline ends. CDR3 length: 15 amino acids. The CDR3 nucleotides are TGTGCCAGCAGCCAGGGGGGGACAGGAGCCTACGAGCAGTACTTC. Translated: CASSQGGTGAYEQYF.

The V and J genes are TRBV11-3 and TRBJ2-2; TRBD2 matches 7 bases. V gave up 6 bases and J gave up 3 bases; unmatched junction bases: 10. CDR3 length: 16 amino acids. From germline, CDR1 is SGHNT and CDR2 YENEEA. The CDR3 protein is CASSRSGGVDTGELFF. The CDR3, as DNA: TGTGCCAGCAGTCGGTCTGGGGGGGTCGACACCGGGGAGCTGTTTTTT.

The V gene is TRBV6-2 or TRBV6-3, the J gene TRBJ1-4; a weak D match, TRBD1 (5 bases). Trimming cost V 1 base and J 7 bases, with 13 bases left between them. Germline CDR1 MNHEY, CDR2 SVGEGT. This CDR3 is built from 15 residues. CDR3 loop: CASSYFGTGGEKLFF. CDR3 nucleotide sequence: TGTGCCAGCAGTTACTTCGGGACTGGTGGTGAAAAACTGTTTTTT.

The chain links TRBV2 to TRBJ2-7; D is unclear. The V end lost 6 bases, the J end lost 0 bases, and 9 bases lay between the germline ends. The CDR3 spans 13 residues. The germline gives CDR1 SNHLY, CDR2 FYNNEI. The CDR3 loop reads CASSRFLSYEQYF. The DNA for the CDR3 is TGTGCCAGCAGCAGGTTCCTCTCCTACGAGCAGTACTTC.

The rearrangement links TRBV28 to TRBJ2-1, with 14 bases lining up with TRBD2. The V gene end was trimmed by 1 base and the J gene end by 7 bases; junction bases not matched to a gene: 21. Looked up from germline, CDR1 is MDHEN and CDR2 is SYDVKM. The length of the CDR3 is 22 residues. In DNA form, the CDR3 reads TGTGCCAGCAGTTTATCTATCATCCCGGGACTAGCGGGAGTGTTGGGTAGAAATGAGCAGTTCTTC. It codes for CASSLSIIPGLAGVLGRNEQFF.

The chain uses TRBV5-8 and TRBJ1-2, with 9 positions matching TRBD1. The CDR3 totals 13 residues. CDR1 is SGHTS, CDR2 YDEGEE, per germline. The V segment lost 0 bases and the J segment 8 bases; nucleotides outside the gene matches: 2. CDR3 sequence reads: CASSLDRGLGYTF. For the CDR3, the DNA is TGTGCCAGCAGCTTGGACAGGGGGCTAGGCTACACCTTC.

The chain employs TRBV7-6 and TRBJ2-1, with a tentative D call TRBD2 (6 bases). V lost 1 base and J lost 7, with 17 bases in between. The CDR3 loop spans 16 amino acids. The germline V gene encodes CDR1 SGHVS and CDR2 FNYEAQ. CDR3 in amino acids: CASSLGSREKLNEQFF. In nucleotides, the CDR3 is TGTGCCAGCAGCTTAGGGAGCCGGGAGAAACTTAATGAGCAGTTCTTC.

The chain has TRBV11-1 and TRBJ2-7, with 11 nucleotides matching TRBD2. V shed 5 bases and J 2 bases; nucleotides not matched to a gene: 5. The CDR3 extends over 15 amino acids. CDR1 SGHAT and CDR2 FQDESV come from the germline V gene (reference sequence). CDR3 sequence reads: CASSHGTSGPYEQYF. CDR3 nucleotides: TGTGCCAGCAGCCACGGGACTAGCGGACCCTACGAGCAGTACTTC.

This clone was counted once. The V call is TRBV28, the J call TRBJ2-1; 9 nucleotides agree with TRBD2. Trimming removed 3 bases from V and 6 bases from J; junction bases left unmatched: 12. The CDR3 runs 17 residues. Germline V CDR1 and CDR2: MDHEN, SYDVKM. CDR3 nucleotides: TGTGCCAGCAGTTTCGTTAGCGGGAGATTTTATGGCAATGAGCAGTTCTTC. As protein: CASSFVSGRFYGNEQFF.

The chain couples TRBV7-9 to TRBJ1-5, with D tentatively TRBD1 (6 bases). The CDR3 is 16 residues long. Germline CDR1 SEHNR, CDR2 FQNEAQ (reference sequence). V shed 5 bases and J shed 0 bases, with 14 bases lying between them. CDR3 residues: CASSPPGAYSNQPQHF. The CDR3, as DNA: TGTGCCAGCAGCCCACCAGGGGCCTATAGCAATCAGCCCCAGCATTTT.

The chain has TRBV27 and TRBJ2-1, with TRBD2 identical over 7 bases. There are 14 residues in the CDR3. The germline V gene encodes CDR1 MNHEY and CDR2 SMNVEV (reference sequence). V trimming: 5 bases; J trimming: 4 bases; junction bases outside the gene matches: 5. In DNA, the CDR3 is TGTGCCAGCAGTCGAGCGGGATCATACAATGAGCAGTTCTTC. It yields the protein CASSRAGSYNEQFF.